These 15 T cell receptor beta chains share one sample of origin, sequenced in a study of cytomegalovirus exposure and HLA in healthy donors. Primers for the PCR totalled 60 Vbeta and 13 Jbeta. Using immunoSEQ multiplex PCR, the repertoire was profiled, and TCRdb retains in-frame clones only, with some absent. Of around 190,000 clones listed, 80% are singletons. Sequences were obtained from PBMCs. Receptors originate from a man aged 35 to 55 in good health and CMV-seronegative.

The chain links TRBV7-8 to TRBJ2-5; TRBD2 is a possible D gene (5 bases). The CDR3 spans 15 residues. V was clipped by 5 bases and J by 2 bases, with 15 bases between them. In germline, CDR1 is SGHVS, CDR2 FQNEAQ. This CDR3 reads CASSPRAVLQETQYF. The CDR3 DNA reads TGTGCCAGCAGCCCCCGAGCGGTTTTGCAAGAGACCCAGTACTTC.

The chain has TRBV9 and TRBJ2-3; 10 bases match TRBD1. Looked up from germline, CDR1 is SGDLS and CDR2 is YYNGEE. V lost 4 bases to trimming and J lost 6 bases; unmatched junction nucleotides: 8. This CDR3 spans 15 amino acids. The CDR3 region has the DNA TGTGCCAGCAGCCGGGGGGGACAGGGGATCGATACGCAGTATTTT. It specifies CASSRGGQGIDTQYF.

The CDR3 DNA is TGCGCCAGCAGCCCACTAGCGGGGTTGAACACCGGGGAGCTGTTTTTT. As protein: CASSPLAGLNTGELFF. The V and J genes are TRBV5-1 and TRBJ2-2, with 10 bases identical to TRBD2. This CDR3 is built from 16 residues. Germline-derived CDR1 and CDR2 are SGHRS and YFSETQ. Trimming took 4 bases from V and 1 from J; bases not matched to a gene: 4. Full variable domain (rest looked up from reference TRBV5-1 and TRBJ2-2): KAGVTQTPRYLIKTRGQQVTLSCSPISGHRSVSWYQQTPGQGLQFLFEYFSETQRNKGNFPGRFSGRQFSNSRSEMNVSTLELGDSALYLCASSPLAGLNTGELFFGEGSRLTVL.

This clone was observed once. The chain recombines TRBV7-2 with TRBJ2-7; 7 bases align to TRBD1. Germline-derived CDR1 and CDR2 are SGHTA and FQGNSA. V shed 5 bases, J shed 5 bases, and the junction held 15 bases outside the gene matches. The CDR3 totals 16 residues. The DNA for the CDR3 is TGTGCCAGCAGCCGAAACACCGGGACAGAGACGAACGAGCAGTACTTC. Its translation: CASSRNTGTETNEQYF.

The chain carries TRBV7-2 and TRBJ1-3; weak D call: TRBD1 (5 bases). The CDR3 consists of 15 residues. Trimming shortened V by 0 bases and J by 2 bases, and 8 bases separated the two germline ends. The V gene's germline CDR1 is SGHTA and CDR2 FQGNSA. The DNA for the CDR3 is TGTGCCAGCAGCTTAGCTCCAGGGACTGGAAACACCATATATTTT. Encoded protein: CASSLAPGTGNTIYF.

V usage is TRBV4-3 and J usage is TRBJ2-7, with D maybe TRBD2 (5 bases). Trimming left V 8 bases short and J 1 base short, with 12 bases between. The CDR3 extends over 13 amino acids. Germline values: CDR1 LGHNA, CDR2 YSLEER. This CDR3 reads CASSPDSSYEQYF. DNA for the CDR3: TGCGCCAGCTCCCCGGACTCTTCCTACGAGCAGTACTTC.

This clone was detected once. The chain joins TRBV29-1 to TRBJ1-2, with no clear D. CDR3 length: 12 amino acids. With 4 bases removed from V and 6 bases from J, the gap between germline ends came to 12 bases. Germline CDR1 SQVTM, CDR2 ANQGSEA. CDR3 sequence: CSVAVGRDGYTF. The CDR3 coding sequence is TGCAGCGTTGCGGTCGGGAGGGATGGCTACACCTTC.

The chain couples TRBV6-1 to TRBJ2-2; 13 bases are a match to TRBD2. The trim removed 1 base at V and 0 bases at J, leaving 5 bases unmatched. Per germline, CDR1 MNHNS and CDR2 SASEGT. CDR3 length: 19 amino acids. The CDR3, as DNA: TGTGCCAGCAGTGAAGAAGGACTAGCGGGAGTCACGAACACCGGGGAGCTGTTTTTT. This codes for CASSEEGLAGVTNTGELFF.

This clone was detected a few times. The chain joins TRBV7-2 to TRBJ2-3; D is perhaps TRBD2 (7 bases). CDR1 is SGHTA and CDR2 is FQGNSA in the germline V gene. V dropped 5 bases and J dropped 5 bases, with 23 bases sitting between them. The CDR3 totals 17 residues. The CDR3 nucleotides are TGTGCCAGCAGCCGCCGATGGGAGGGGGGGCTGGGAGATACGCAGTATTTT. Its translation: CASSRRWEGGLGDTQYF.

The chain couples TRBV7-9 to TRBJ2-2, with D maybe TRBD1 (6 bases). CDR1 is SEHNR, CDR2 FQNEAQ, per germline (reference sequence). V was trimmed by 6 bases and J by 7 bases, leaving 9 bases between them. The CDR3 is 12 amino acids. CDR3 DNA sequence: TGTGCCAGCAGACAGGGAATCGGGGAGCTGTTTTTT. Its translation is CASRQGIGELFF.

This chain joins TRBV18 and TRBJ2-7; TRBD2 might be the D (6 bases). CDR1 is KGHSH and CDR2 is LQKENI in the germline V gene. With 2 bases removed from V and 7 bases from J, the gap between germline ends came to 15 bases. The CDR3 extends over 14 amino acids. CDR3 DNA sequence: TGTGCCAGCTCACCAGGGGGGAACCCCTTGGAGCAGTACTTC. Encoded protein: CASSPGGNPLEQYF. Looking up the rest from reference TRBV18 and TRBJ2-7 gives the full variable domain: NAGVMQNPRHLVRRRGQEARLRCSPMKGHSHVYWYRQLPEEGLKFMVYLQKENIIDESGMPKERFSAEFPKEGPSILRIQQVVRGDSAAYFCASSPGGNPLEQYFGPGTRLTVT.

The gene calls are TRBV5-8 and TRBJ2-1, with 7 bases that match TRBD2. V was clipped by 4 bases and J by 9 bases; unmatched bases: 19. This CDR3 contains 17 residues. CDR1 is SGHTS, CDR2 YDEGEE, per germline. The DNA for the CDR3 is TGTGCCAGCAGCCCTGAGCGTGGAGCGGGGCTACCCGGTGAGCAGTTCTTC. It specifies CASSPERGAGLPGEQFF. The full variable domain, in which reference TRBV5-8 and TRBJ2-1 provide the parts outside the CDR3, is EAGVTQSPTHLIKTRGQQATLRCSPISGHTSVYWYQQALGLGLQFLLWYDEGEERNRGNFPPRFSGRQFPNYSSELNVNALELEDSALYLCASSPERGAGLPGEQFFGPGTRLTVL.

The CDR3 sequence: CSVTTGTSYEQYF. DNA for the CDR3: TGCAGCGTAACGACAGGGACCTCCTACGAGCAGTACTTC. The chain carries TRBV29-1 and TRBJ2-7, with 7 bases aligning to TRBD1. J gave up 0 bases and V 6 bases, and 5 bases lay outside the gene matches. CDR1 and CDR2 from the germline V gene are SQVTM and ANQGSEA. CDR3 length: 13 residues.

The chain employs TRBV19 and TRBJ2-3; tentatively, D is TRBD1 (5 bases). The CDR3 spans 14 residues. From germline, CDR1 is LNHDA and CDR2 SQIVND (reference sequence). Trimming took off 5 bases at V and 1 base at J, with 10 bases between the two ends. CDR3 bases: TGTGCCAGTAGTCTTCTCAGGGGCACAGATACGCAGTATTTT. Its protein is CASSLLRGTDTQYF.

The chain recombines TRBV2 with TRBJ1-5; 8 bases match TRBD1. Germline loops: CDR1 SNHLY, CDR2 FYNNEI. The CDR3 has 13 amino acids. V was clipped by 6 bases and J by 6 bases; unmatched bases: 4. CDR3: CASSVDRVQPQHF. The CDR3 region has the DNA TGTGCCAGCAGCGTGGACAGGGTTCAGCCCCAGCATTTT.